This TCR beta chain is drawn from a study of CD8+ T cells in alopecia areata. Broader study findings: Sequenced scalp T cells also include alphabeta T cells resident in normal skin.

As the sequencing template, cDNA was produced by extracting RNA and reverse transcribing it. The table came from immunoSEQ multiplex PCR; TCRdb's copy has only in-frame clones and leaves some out. The sample lists around 130,000 clones; approximately 58% were seen once. Comment on this clone: Antigen unknown.

The CDR3 extends over 15 amino acids. After removal of 3 bases from V and 5 bases from J, the junction contained 9 bases not matched to a gene. CDR1 is SGHTA and CDR2 is FQGNSA in the germline V gene. This TCR was sampled from a human donor with alopecia areata. The genes are TRBV7-2 and TRBJ1-1; 7 bases align to TRBD1. Material: CD4+ T cells sorted from blood, obtained at week 0. The CDR3 protein is CASSFVQGRQTEAFF. The DNA of the CDR3 is TGTGCCAGCAGCTTCGTACAGGGGAGGCAAACTGAAGCTTTCTTT.